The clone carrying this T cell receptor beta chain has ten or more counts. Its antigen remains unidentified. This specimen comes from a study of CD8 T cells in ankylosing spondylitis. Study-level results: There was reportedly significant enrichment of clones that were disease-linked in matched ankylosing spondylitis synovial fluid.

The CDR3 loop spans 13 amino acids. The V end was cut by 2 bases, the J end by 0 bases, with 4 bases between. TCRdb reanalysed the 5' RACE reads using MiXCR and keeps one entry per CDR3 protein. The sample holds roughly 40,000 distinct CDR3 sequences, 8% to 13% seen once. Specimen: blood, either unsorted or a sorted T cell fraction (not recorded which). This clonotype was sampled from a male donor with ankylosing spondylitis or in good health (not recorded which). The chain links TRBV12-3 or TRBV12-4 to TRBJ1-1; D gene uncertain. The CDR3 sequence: CASSLQVNTEAFF. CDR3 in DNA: TGTGCCAGCAGTTTACAAGTGAACACTGAAGCTTTCTTT.